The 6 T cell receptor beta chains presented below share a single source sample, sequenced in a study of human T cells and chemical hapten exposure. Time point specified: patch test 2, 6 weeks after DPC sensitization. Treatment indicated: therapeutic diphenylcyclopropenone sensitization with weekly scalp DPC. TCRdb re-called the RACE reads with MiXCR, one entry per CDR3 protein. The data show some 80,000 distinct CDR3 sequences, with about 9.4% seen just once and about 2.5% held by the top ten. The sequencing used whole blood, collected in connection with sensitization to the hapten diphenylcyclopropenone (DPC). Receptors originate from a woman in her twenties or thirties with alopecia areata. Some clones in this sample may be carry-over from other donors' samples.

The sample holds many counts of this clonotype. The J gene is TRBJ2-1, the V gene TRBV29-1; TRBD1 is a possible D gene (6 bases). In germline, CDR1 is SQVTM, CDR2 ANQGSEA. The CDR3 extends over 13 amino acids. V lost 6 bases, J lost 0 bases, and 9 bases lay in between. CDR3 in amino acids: CSVTGSSYNEQFF. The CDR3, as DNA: TGCAGCGTGACAGGAAGCTCCTACAATGAGCAGTTCTTC.

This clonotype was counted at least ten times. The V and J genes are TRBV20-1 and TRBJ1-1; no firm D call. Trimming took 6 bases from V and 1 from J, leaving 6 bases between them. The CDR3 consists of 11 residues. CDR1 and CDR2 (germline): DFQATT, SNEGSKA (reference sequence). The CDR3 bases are TGCAGTGCAAGGCAGAACACTGAAGCTTTCTTT. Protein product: CSARQNTEAFF.

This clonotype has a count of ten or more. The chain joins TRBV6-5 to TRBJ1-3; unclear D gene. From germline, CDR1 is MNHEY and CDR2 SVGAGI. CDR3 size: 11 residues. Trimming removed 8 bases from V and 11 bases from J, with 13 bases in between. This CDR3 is CASGGSVPIYF. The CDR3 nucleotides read TGTGCCAGCGGAGGAAGCGTCCCCATATATTTT.

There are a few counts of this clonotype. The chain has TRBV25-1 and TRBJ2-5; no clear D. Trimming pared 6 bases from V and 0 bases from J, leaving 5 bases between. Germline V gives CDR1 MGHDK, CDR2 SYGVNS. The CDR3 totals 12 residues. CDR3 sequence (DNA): TGTGCCAGCAGCCAGTACCAAGAGACCCAGTACTTC. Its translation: CASSQYQETQYF.

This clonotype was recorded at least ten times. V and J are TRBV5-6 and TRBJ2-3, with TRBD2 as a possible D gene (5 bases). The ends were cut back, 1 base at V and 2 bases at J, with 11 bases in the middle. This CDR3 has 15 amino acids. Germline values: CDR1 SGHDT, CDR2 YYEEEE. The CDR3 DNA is TGTGCCAGCAGCTTGCGAGGCGGGCACACAGATACGCAGTATTTT. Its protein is CASSLRGGHTDTQYF.

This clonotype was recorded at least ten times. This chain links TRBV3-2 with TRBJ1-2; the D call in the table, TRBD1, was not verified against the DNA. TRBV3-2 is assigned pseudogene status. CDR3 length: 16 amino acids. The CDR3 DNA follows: TGTGCCAGCAGCCAAGAGTCCCTCCAGGGGGACTATGGCTACACCTTC. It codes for CASSQESLQGDYGYTF.